These 5 T cell receptor beta chains were sequenced from one sample in a study of blood T cell repertoires in COVID-19. This table comes from immunoSEQ multiplex PCR, and its TCRdb copy is limited to in-frame clones, with some not included. The data show roughly 240,000 clones, approximately 88% seen once. Sequencing was performed on PBMCs or T cells enriched from blood (not recorded which). These receptors all stem from a middle-aged woman with acute COVID-19.

CDR3: CASRPLGNAETQYF. For the CDR3, the DNA is TGTGCCAGCAGGCCACTAGGGAATGCTGAGACCCAGTACTTC. The J gene is TRBJ2-5, the V gene TRBV6-5; maybe TRBD2 (5 bases). Deletions cut 6 bases from V and 5 bases from J, with 16 bases between. The length of the CDR3 is 14 residues. CDR1 MNHEY and CDR2 SVGAGI come from the germline V gene.

This clone was seen a single time. This rearrangement joins TRBV7-9 to TRBJ1-2; 8 bases map to TRBD1. The germline V gene has CDR1 SEHNR and CDR2 FQNEAQ (reference sequence). After removal of 5 bases from V and 4 bases from J, the junction contained 9 bases not matched to a gene. The CDR3 is 15 residues long. The CDR3: CASSPQTGASYGYTF. CDR3 in DNA: TGTGCCAGCAGCCCTCAGACAGGGGCTAGCTATGGCTACACCTTC.

This clone was detected once. The rearrangement links TRBV19 to TRBJ2-3; no clear D. Trimming cost V 5 bases and J 4 bases, with 13 bases left between them. CDR1 and CDR2 (germline): LNHDA, SQIVND (reference sequence). The length of the CDR3 is 14 residues. CDR3 amino acids: CASSGPPSADTQYF. CDR3 bases: TGTGCCAGTAGTGGCCCCCCCTCCGCAGATACGCAGTATTTT.

V is TRBV5-4 and J is TRBJ1-1; 7 bases are shared with TRBD1. After removal of 2 bases from V and 0 bases from J, the junction contained 1 base not matched to a gene. The CDR3 runs 14 residues. The germline V gene encodes CDR1 SGHNT and CDR2 YYREEE (reference sequence). CDR3 in amino acids: CASSLRGLNTEAFF. CDR3 DNA: TGTGCCAGCAGCTTAAGGGGGCTGAACACTGAAGCTTTCTTT.

This chain connects TRBV2 to TRBJ1-1; D uncertain. This CDR3 is 13 amino acids long. Germline assignment: CDR1 SNHLY and CDR2 FYNNEI. Trimming removed 3 bases at V and 1 base at J, with 6 bases between. CDR3 protein: CASSEAQNTEAFF. CDR3 nucleotides: TGTGCCAGCAGTGAGGCACAGAACACTGAAGCTTTCTTT.